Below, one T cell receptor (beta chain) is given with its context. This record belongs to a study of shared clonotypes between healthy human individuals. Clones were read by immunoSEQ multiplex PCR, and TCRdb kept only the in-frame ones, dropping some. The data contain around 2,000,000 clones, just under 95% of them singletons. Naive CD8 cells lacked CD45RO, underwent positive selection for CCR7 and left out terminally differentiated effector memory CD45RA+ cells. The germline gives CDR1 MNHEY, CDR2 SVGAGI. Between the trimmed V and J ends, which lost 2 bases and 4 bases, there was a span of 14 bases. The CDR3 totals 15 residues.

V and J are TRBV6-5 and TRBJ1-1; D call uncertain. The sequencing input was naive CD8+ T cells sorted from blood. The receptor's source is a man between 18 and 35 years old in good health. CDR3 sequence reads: CASSYGPWQSTEAFF. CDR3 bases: TGTGCCAGCAGTTACGGACCTTGGCAGAGCACTGAAGCTTTCTTT.